One and the same sample provided the 27 T cell receptor beta chains below, sequenced in a study of blood T cell repertoires in COVID-19. The table came from immunoSEQ multiplex PCR; TCRdb's copy has only in-frame clones and leaves some out. This table holds about 230,000 clones, over 80% found once. Input material: peripheral blood. The receptors stem from a woman in her twenties or thirties with COVID-19, enrolled during active disease.

This clone has only one observation. The chain combines TRBV10-3 with TRBJ2-7; TRBD2 is a possible D gene (7 bases). CDR1 ENHRY and CDR2 SYGVKD come from the germline V gene. Trimming took 9 bases from V and 2 from J, leaving 11 bases between them. This CDR3 region has 12 residues. The CDR3 loop is CAMAGAPYEQYF. DNA of the CDR3: TGTGCCATGGCGGGGGCCCCCTACGAGCAGTACTTC.

V is TRBV10-3 and J is TRBJ2-7, with D perhaps TRBD1 (6 bases). V lost 0 bases, J lost 1 base, and 16 bases lay in between. The CDR3 runs 17 residues. The germline gives CDR1 ENHRY, CDR2 SYGVKD. The CDR3 DNA reads TGTGCCATCAGTGAGTCGGGGCGACAGGTGGGGTCCTACGAGCAGTACTTC. Translating gives CAISESGRQVGSYEQYF.

For this clone: The limits of the CDR3 on the DNA are not certain, so only TCRdb's listed CDR3 is given. This chain uses TRBV21-1 with TRBJ2-2; the DNA was not used to check the table's D call, TRBD1. TRBV21-1 is termed a pseudogene. The CDR3 adds up to 18 amino acids, both ends counted. The CDR3: CASVRDRVVGGGTGELFF.

The DNA for the CDR3 is TGTGCCAGTAGTATCCAGGGACAGCTTAATCAGCCCCAGCATTTT. Encoded protein: CASSIQGQLNQPQHF. The chain is built from TRBV19 and TRBJ1-5; 7 bases map to TRBD1. The J segment lost 4 bases and the V segment lost 3 bases, leaving 6 bases of the junction unmatched. The CDR3 spans 15 residues. Germline assignment: CDR1 LNHDA and CDR2 SQIVND (reference sequence).

This clone was counted between two and nine times. V usage is TRBV6-6 and J usage is TRBJ2-2; 8 bases are shared with TRBD2. The CDR3 consists of 13 residues. CDR1 is MNHNY and CDR2 is SVGAGI in the germline V gene (reference sequence). V shed 6 bases and J 6 bases; nucleotides not matched to a gene: 3. The CDR3 DNA is TGTGCCAGCAGACCGGGGGGGGCCGGGGAGCTGTTTTTT. Amino acids: CASRPGGAGELFF.

The J gene is TRBJ1-2, the V gene TRBV29-1, with D tentatively TRBD1 (5 bases). CDR3 size: 14 residues. Germline-derived CDR1 and CDR2 are SQVTM and ANQGSEA. V was clipped by 2 bases and J by 0 bases, with 10 bases between them. CDR3 coding DNA: TGCAGCGTTGAAAGGGGAGGGCCTAACTATGGCTACACCTTC. This translates into CSVERGGPNYGYTF.

J is TRBJ1-1 and V is TRBV10-3, with 11 bases fitting TRBD1. Germline values: CDR1 ENHRY, CDR2 SYGVKD. V was pared by 8 bases and J by 5 bases, with 4 bases of the junction left unmatched. The length of the CDR3 is 13 residues. For the CDR3, the DNA is TGTGCCATCGGACAGGGGGCTTGGACTGAAGCTTTCTTT. Translating it yields CAIGQGAWTEAFF.

J is TRBJ1-4 and V is TRBV6-1; possibly TRBD1 for D (6 bases). This CDR3 has 16 amino acids. CDR1 MNHNS and CDR2 SASEGT come from the germline V gene. V lost 3 bases, J lost 7 bases, and 18 bases lay in between. This CDR3 is CASSEFFRGSGEKLFF. In DNA form, the CDR3 reads TGTGCCAGCAGTGAGTTTTTTAGGGGGAGTGGTGAAAAACTGTTTTTT.

This clone was detected a few times. The genes are TRBV6-2 or TRBV6-3 and TRBJ2-5; 12 nucleotides line up with TRBD2. This CDR3 region has 14 residues. The V gene end was trimmed by 2 bases and the J gene end by 8 bases; junction bases not matched to a gene: 3. CDR1 and CDR2 from the germline V gene are MNHEY and SVGEGT. CDR3 residues: CASSYGLAGPTQYF. The CDR3 region has the DNA TGTGCCAGCAGTTACGGACTAGCGGGGCCCACCCAGTACTTC.

This clone has just one count. This chain joins TRBV27 and TRBJ2-1; 10 nucleotides align to TRBD2. This CDR3 spans 16 amino acids. Per the germline V gene, CDR1 is MNHEY and CDR2 is SMNVEV (reference sequence). The V gene end was trimmed by 0 bases and the J gene end by 5 bases; junction bases not matched to a gene: 4. CDR3 in DNA: TGTGCCAGCAGTTTATCGCCTAGCGGGGGTCACAATGAGCAGTTCTTC. Residues: CASSLSPSGGHNEQFF.

The chain joins TRBV5-4 to TRBJ2-2; no clear D. Germline assignment: CDR1 SGHNT and CDR2 YYREEE (reference sequence). This CDR3 contains 12 residues. The V gene lost 4 bases and the J gene lost 1 base, with 2 bases spanning the gap. Here the CDR3 DNA reads TGTGCCAGCAGCCGGAACACCGGGGAGCTGTTTTTT. As protein: CASSRNTGELFF. Full variable domain (missing parts from reference TRBV5-4 and TRBJ2-2): ETGVTQSPTHLIKTRGQQVTLRCSSQSGHNTVSWYQQALGQGPQFIFQYYREEENGRGNFPPRFSGLQFPNYSSELNVNALELDDSALYLCASSRNTGELFFGEGSRLTVL.

Points on this clone: Within the sample, other DNA sequences also encode this same CDR3. The chain carries TRBV25-1 and TRBJ2-7; tentative D call: TRBD1 (6 bases). Germline V CDR1 and CDR2: MGHDK, SYGVNS. Trimming left V 6 bases short and J 3 bases short, with 6 bases between. This CDR3 is 11 amino acids long. The CDR3 protein is CASSRGYEQYF. CDR3 bases: TGTGCCAGCAGCAGGGGCTACGAGCAGTACTTC.

This clone was picked up one time. The chain uses TRBV2 and TRBJ2-7; 13 bases map to TRBD2. Germline V gene data show CDR1 as SNHLY and CDR2 as FYNNEI. The CDR3 has 15 residues. V was pared by 5 bases and J by 5 bases, with 6 bases of the junction left unmatched. CDR3 DNA sequence: TGTGCCAGCAGTCTGAATGGACTAGCGGGAGACGAGCAGTACTTC. It yields the protein CASSLNGLAGDEQYF.

A word on this clone: One junction end does not reproduce the germline sequence, and a read error may be involved. The chain joins TRBV18 to TRBJ1-2; possibly TRBD1 for D (6 bases). Germline V gene data show CDR1 as KGHSH and CDR2 as LQKENI. This CDR3 spans 15 amino acids. CDR3 region: CASSPQGGPNYGYTF. The CDR3 region has the DNA TGTGCCAGCTCTCCACAGGGAGGGCCTAACTATGGCTACACCTTC.

The V gene is TRBV6-2 or TRBV6-3, the J gene TRBJ1-1, with TRBD1 as a possible D gene (5 bases). CDR3 length equals 14 residues. Germline values: CDR1 MNHEY, CDR2 SVGEGT. Trimming cost V 1 base and J 6 bases, with 12 bases left between them. The DNA of the CDR3 is TGTGCCAGCAGTTACTTGGCAGGACATGCTGAAGCTTTCTTT. Translating gives CASSYLAGHAEAFF.

The rearrangement joins TRBV9 to TRBJ2-5, with D maybe TRBD2 (7 bases). Per the germline V gene, CDR1 is SGDLS and CDR2 is YYNGEE. V lost 2 bases, J lost 4 bases, and 15 bases lay in between. The CDR3 has 15 residues. The CDR3 reads CASSVGGWGRETQYF. CDR3 DNA sequence: TGTGCCAGCAGCGTGGGAGGGTGGGGGCGAGAGACCCAGTACTTC.

The V gene is TRBV28, the J gene TRBJ2-7; 8 bases agree with TRBD1. The CDR3 runs to 13 residues. J lost 7 bases, V lost 5 bases, and 7 bases had no gene match. Germline CDR1 reads MDHEN; CDR2 reads SYDVKM. As DNA, the CDR3 is TGTGCCAGCAGTAAGACAGGGGCGCAGGAGCAGTACTTC. As protein: CASSKTGAQEQYF.

J is TRBJ2-7 and V is TRBV5-1; 7 bases line up with TRBD1. The CDR3 totals 14 residues. CDR1 is SGHRS and CDR2 is YFSETQ in the germline V gene. V dropped 3 bases and J dropped 2; count of bases not matched to a gene: 5. Here the CDR3 DNA reads TGCGCCAGCAGCTCCGGGACAGCGACCTACGAGCAGTACTTC. This translates into CASSSGTATYEQYF.

This chain connects TRBV11-3 to TRBJ1-1; D unclear. The V end lost 5 bases, the J end lost 11 bases, and 9 bases lay between the germline ends. Germline V gene data show CDR1 as SGHNT and CDR2 as YENEEA. CDR3 length: 10 residues. CDR3 region: CASSTRAAFF. Here the CDR3 DNA reads TGTGCCAGCAGCACCCGTGCGGCTTTCTTT. The whole variable domain, remainder taken from reference TRBV11-3 and TRBJ1-1, is EAGVVQSPRYKIIEKKQPVAFWCNPISGHNTLYWYLQNLGQGPELLIRYENEEAVDDSQLPKDRFSAERLKGVDSTLKIQPAELGDSAVYLCASSTRAAFFGQGTRLTVV.

This clone was seen only once. V usage is TRBV9 and J usage is TRBJ2-1; D perhaps matches TRBD1 (6 bases). The length of the CDR3 is 14 residues. Germline-derived CDR1 and CDR2 are SGDLS and YYNGEE. V was trimmed by 0 bases and J by 7 bases, leaving 11 bases between them. CDR3 sequence (DNA): TGTGCCAGCAGCGTAGGGGTAGGGGGAAATGAGCAGTTCTTC. Amino acids: CASSVGVGGNEQFF.

The gene calls are TRBV7-2 and TRBJ1-1; D remains unclear. The ends were cut back, 1 base at V and 6 bases at J, with 9 bases in the middle. Germline-derived CDR1 and CDR2 are SGHTA and FQGNSA. The CDR3 runs to 13 residues. The CDR3 region is CASSLVVTSEAFF. The CDR3 DNA sequence: TGTGCCAGCAGCTTAGTGGTGACATCTGAAGCTTTCTTT.

The V call is TRBV6-2 or TRBV6-3, the J call TRBJ2-4, with TRBD2 identical over 12 bases. This CDR3 is 18 amino acids long. V lost 6 bases to trimming and J lost 2 bases; unmatched junction nucleotides: 11. The germline V gene has CDR1 MNHEY and CDR2 SVGEGT. The CDR3 region is CASSLPSGGAVTKNIQYF. CDR3 coding DNA: TGTGCCAGCAGCCTCCCTAGCGGGGGGGCGGTAACCAAAAACATTCAGTACTTC.

This chain joins TRBV29-1 and TRBJ2-3; TRBD1 matches 9 bases. The length of the CDR3 is 15 residues. Germline V lookup: CDR1 SQVTM, CDR2 ANQGSEA. With V trimmed by 4 bases and J by 4 bases, 9 bases remained unmatched. The CDR3 protein is CSVVGEDRGPDTQYF. The DNA of the CDR3 is TGCAGCGTTGTGGGGGAGGACAGGGGACCAGATACGCAGTATTTT.

This chain uses TRBV9 with TRBJ1-1; D unclear. CDR1 is SGDLS and CDR2 is YYNGEE in the germline V gene. The germline V and J ends were trimmed by 0 bases and 2 bases, with 11 bases remaining between them. The CDR3 spans 15 residues. CDR3 sequence (DNA): TGTGCCAGCAGCGTAGAGGAGGGAGCAAACACTGAAGCTTTCTTT. Protein product: CASSVEEGANTEAFF.

This sequence joins TRBV11-2 and TRBJ2-2; D perhaps matches TRBD1 (5 bases). The germline V gene encodes CDR1 SGHAT and CDR2 FQNNGV. V was clipped by 3 bases and J by 1 base, with 9 bases between them. The CDR3 totals 15 residues. In nucleotides, the CDR3 is TGTGCCAGCAGCTTTAGTAGGGGGAACACCGGGGAGCTGTTTTTT. Its translation: CASSFSRGNTGELFF.

V usage is TRBV9 and J usage is TRBJ1-4; 9 bases match TRBD1. Germline CDR1 SGDLS, CDR2 YYNGEE. The CDR3 has 16 residues. With 4 bases clipped from V and 2 bases from J, the junction kept 6 bases outside the gene matches. Here the CDR3 reads CASSPRQGGTNEKLFF. CDR3 DNA sequence: TGTGCCAGCAGCCCGCGACAGGGGGGGACTAATGAAAAACTGTTTTTT. Together with reference TRBV9 and TRBJ1-4, the CDR3 gives the full variable domain: DSGVTQTPKHLITATGQRVTLRCSPRSGDLSVYWYQQSLDQGLQFLIQYYNGEERAKGNILERFSAQQFPDLHSELNLSSLELGDSALYFCASSPRQGGTNEKLFFGSGTQLSVL.

The chain employs TRBV24-1 and TRBJ2-3; possible D gene TRBD2, 7 bases. Germline-derived CDR1 and CDR2 are KGHDR and SFDVKD. The CDR3 has 16 residues. V lost 2 bases and J 2 bases, leaving 13 bases between the germline ends. This chain's CDR3 is CATSDSGAGDTDTQYF. In DNA form, the CDR3 reads TGTGCCACCAGTGATTCAGGGGCGGGGGACACAGATACGCAGTATTTT.